A selection of T cell receptor beta chains follows, all from one sample in a study of CD8 T cells in ankylosing spondylitis. From the 5' RACE reads, TCRdb called clonotypes with MiXCR, one entry per CDR3 protein. The repertoire has a few hundred thousand distinct CDR3 sequences, approximately 10% of them found once; the top ten carry roughly a fifth. Material: blood, either unsorted or a sorted T cell fraction (not recorded which). The receptors shown here come from a male donor with ankylosing spondylitis or in good health (not recorded which). CDR3s include the opening cysteine and the closing phenylalanine or tryptophan. Fields, in order: J gene, clone size, D gene, V gene, CDR3 DNA, CDR3 protein. D genes are given only for firm matches. The listing skips clone size in some rows; elsewhere it reads once, few, many or a size class.

TRBJ2-5	-	-	TRBV6-1	TGTGCCAGCAGTGCTTTGCGGGGCATCCAAGAGACCCAGTACTTC	CASSALRGIQETQYF
TRBJ1-2	many	-	TRBV20-1	TGCAGTGCGGCGTTGGGTAACTATGGCTACACCTTC	CSAALGNYGYTF
TRBJ2-7	many	-	TRBV12-3/TRBV12-4	TGTGCCAGCAGTCCTCCAATGGGCCACGAGCAGTACTTC	CASSPPMGHEQYF
TRBJ1-1	many	-	TRBV10-3	TGTGCCATCAGCGTAGACAGGAACACTGAAGCTTTCTTT	CAISVDRNTEAFF
TRBJ2-2	-	TRBD2	TRBV15	TGTGCCACCGAAAAGGAGTCGGGACTACGGGGCGGGGAGCTGTTTTTT	CATEKESGLRGGELFF
TRBJ2-7	many	-	TRBV20-1	TGCAGTGCTCAGCCCCCGGGCGGAGCAACCTACGAGCAGTACTTC	CSAQPPGGATYEQYF
TRBJ1-4	-	-	TRBV5-1	TGCGCCAGCAGTTCTGGGAACTTCGCCCCTAATGAAAAACTGTTTTTT	CASSSGNFAPNEKLFF
TRBJ1-1	-	-	TRBV7-2	TGTGCCAGCAGCTTAGTGGCGGGGGTTTATGACACTGAAGCTTTCTTT	CASSLVAGVYDTEAFF
TRBJ2-2	many	TRBD1	TRBV12-3/TRBV12-4	TGTGCCAGCAGCACGGGACAGAGGAACACCGGGGAGCTGTTTTTT	CASSTGQRNTGELFF
TRBJ1-4	many	TRBD1	TRBV9	TGTGCCAGCAGCGAACAACCCCCGGGACAGGGGACTAATGAAAAACTGTTTTTT	CASSEQPPGQGTNEKLFF